A single sample is the source of the 9 T cell receptor beta chains below, sequenced in a study of PD-1 blockade in classical Hodgkin lymphoma. Following autologous stem cell transplantation, relapse occurred in every patient, and exposure to brentuximab vedotin varied. Clones were sequenced by immunoSEQ multiplex PCR, and TCRdb holds only the in-frame ones, with some missing. The sample lists 20,000 to 30,000 clones; about 86% were seen once. Sequenced here: peripheral blood mononuclear cells (PBMCs), sampled before the second cycle of nivolumab. All receptors derive from a human donor with classical Hodgkin lymphoma.

V usage is TRBV10-2 and J usage is TRBJ2-3; 12 bases line up with TRBD1. The CDR3 extends over 16 amino acids. CDR1 is WSHSY, CDR2 SAAADI, per germline. V lost 4 bases and J lost 4; bases outside the gene matches: 6. The CDR3 bases are TGCGCCAGCAGTGGAGAGGGGACAGGGGGCCCAGATACGCAGTATTTT. Protein: CASSGEGTGGPDTQYF.

V gene TRBV2 combines with J gene TRBJ2-1; TRBD2 aligns across 10 bases. CDR3 size: 13 residues. Germline CDR1 and CDR2: SNHLY and FYNNEI. The V gene end was trimmed by 8 bases and the J gene end by 8 bases; junction bases not matched to a gene: 6. CDR3 DNA sequence: TGTGCCAGCCTAGCGGGAGTGTTTGATGAGCAGTTCTTC. It translates to CASLAGVFDEQFF.

The rearrangement joins TRBV2 to TRBJ1-5, with 8 bases lining up with TRBD1. The germline CDR1 and CDR2 sequences are SNHLY and FYNNEI. The CDR3 covers 17 residues. Trimming took 5 bases from V and 0 from J; bases not matched to a gene: 9. CDR3 nucleotides: TGTGCCAGCAGTCAAAGGGGAGGACAGGGTAGCAATCAGCCCCAGCATTTT. Translation gives CASSQRGGQGSNQPQHF. The entire variable domain, with the rest obtained from reference TRBV2 and TRBJ1-5, is as follows: EPEVTQTPSHQVTQMGQEVILRCVPISNHLYFYWYRQILGQKVEFLVSFYNNEISEKSEIFDDQFSVERPDGSNFTLKIRSTKLEDSAMYFCASSQRGGQGSNQPQHFGDGTRLSIL.

The genes are TRBV6-5 and TRBJ2-6, with 8 bases matching TRBD1. The CDR3 extends over 15 amino acids. Germline CDR1 reads MNHEY; CDR2 reads SVGAGI. V lost 9 bases, J lost 2 bases, and 6 bases stayed unmatched. The CDR3 region is CASGQGTTGANVLTF. The CDR3 DNA sequence: TGTGCCAGTGGACAGGGTACGACTGGGGCCAACGTCCTGACTTTC.

V is TRBV6-1 and J is TRBJ1-4; weak D call: TRBD1 (5 bases). The V end was cut by 0 bases, the J end by 0 bases, with 11 bases between. Germline values: CDR1 MNHNS, CDR2 SASEGT. CDR3 length: 17 residues. The CDR3 DNA sequence: TGTGCCAGCAGTGAAGCGCCTGGGGGTGCAACTAATGAAAAACTGTTTTTT. The encoded protein is CASSEAPGGATNEKLFF.

The chain is built from TRBV28 and TRBJ1-1, with D possibly matching TRBD1 (5 bases). V lost 9 bases and J lost 2, with 22 bases in between. Per germline, CDR1 MDHEN and CDR2 SYDVKM. The CDR3 contains 16 residues. This CDR3 is CASPYRQRSRNTEAFF. Here the CDR3 DNA reads TGTGCCAGTCCATACCGACAGAGGTCCCGAAACACTGAAGCTTTCTTT.

This clone was counted between two and nine times. The chain joins TRBV2 to TRBJ1-2, with TRBD1 matching 9 bases. This CDR3 has 13 amino acids. The J segment lost 6 bases and the V segment lost 4 bases, leaving 3 bases of the junction unmatched. The germline gives CDR1 SNHLY, CDR2 FYNNEI. CDR3 nucleotides: TGTGCCAGCAGTGCGGACAGGGGAAATGGCTACACCTTC. It translates to CASSADRGNGYTF. The full variable domain, in which reference TRBV2 and TRBJ1-2 provide the parts outside the CDR3, is EPEVTQTPSHQVTQMGQEVILRCVPISNHLYFYWYRQILGQKVEFLVSFYNNEISEKSEIFDDQFSVERPDGSNFTLKIRSTKLEDSAMYFCASSADRGNGYTFGSGTRLTVV.

The chain has TRBV5-1 and TRBJ1-1; no reliable D call. Germline V lookup: CDR1 SGHRS, CDR2 YFSETQ. The germline V and J ends were trimmed by 3 bases and 7 bases, with 13 bases remaining between them. This CDR3 contains 13 residues. Written as DNA, the CDR3 is TGCGCCAGCAGCTCCCGCCGGGGAGATGAAGCTTTCTTT. Translation: CASSSRRGDEAFF.

V usage is TRBV11-2 and J usage is TRBJ2-7; D might be TRBD2 (6 bases). V lost 2 bases, J lost 5 bases, and 16 bases lay in between. The CDR3 has 15 amino acids. Germline V gene sequence: CDR1 SGHAT, CDR2 FQNNGV. The CDR3, as DNA: TGTGCCAGCAGCTTAAGAAGGGACTCCCGCCACGAGCAGTACTTC. The encoded protein is CASSLRRDSRHEQYF.